The source of this TCR beta chain is a study of T cell changes during pregnancy in multiple sclerosis. TCRdb keeps only in-frame clones here, not all; method: immunoSEQ multiplex PCR. Counted here are about 93,000 clones, around 90% occurring once; the ten biggest clones make up under 0.95%. Germline CDR1 is SGHVS and CDR2 is FNYEAQ. This CDR3 is 14 amino acids long. V gave up 5 bases and J gave up 4 bases, with 14 bases separating them. The chain employs TRBV7-6 and TRBJ1-2; tentatively, D is TRBD1 (5 bases). The TCR sequence derives from a female donor with multiple sclerosis, enrolled in a pregnancy study. The sample in question was peripheral blood, obtained before pregnancy. The CDR3 DNA follows: TGTGCCAGCAGCCCCCTTTCACAGGTCTATGGCTACACCTTC. Amino acid sequence: CASSPLSQVYGYTF.